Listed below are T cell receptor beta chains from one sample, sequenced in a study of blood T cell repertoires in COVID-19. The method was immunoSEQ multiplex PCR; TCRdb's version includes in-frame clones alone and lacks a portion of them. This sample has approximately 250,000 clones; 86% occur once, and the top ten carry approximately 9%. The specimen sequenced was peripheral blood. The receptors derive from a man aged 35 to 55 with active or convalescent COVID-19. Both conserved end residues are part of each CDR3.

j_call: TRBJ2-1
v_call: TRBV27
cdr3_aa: CASSQTSGGALEQFF

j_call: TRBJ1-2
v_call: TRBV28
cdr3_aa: CASVGGGEDRYTF

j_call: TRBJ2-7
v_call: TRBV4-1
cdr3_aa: CASSQIGPDTRNEQYF

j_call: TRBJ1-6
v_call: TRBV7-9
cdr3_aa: CASSPPGTGGNSPLHF

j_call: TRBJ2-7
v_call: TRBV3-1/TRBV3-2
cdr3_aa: CASSQSGRTYEQYF

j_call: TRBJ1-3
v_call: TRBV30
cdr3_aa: CAWSRGLGNTIYF

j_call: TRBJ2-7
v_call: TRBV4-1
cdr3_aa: CASSLAQGFAYEQYF

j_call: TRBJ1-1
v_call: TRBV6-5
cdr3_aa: CASRTGGVGEAFF

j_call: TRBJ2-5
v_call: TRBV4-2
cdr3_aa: CASSPSGRRGETQYF

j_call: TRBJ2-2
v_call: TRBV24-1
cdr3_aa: CATSDSHIHTGELFF

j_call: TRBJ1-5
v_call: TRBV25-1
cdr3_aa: CASSEYGQPQHF

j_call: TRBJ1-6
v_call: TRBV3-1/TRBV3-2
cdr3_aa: CASSQEYDSPLHF

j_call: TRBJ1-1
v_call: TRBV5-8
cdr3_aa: CASSLNLGQHTEAFF

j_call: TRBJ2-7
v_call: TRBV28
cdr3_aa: CASFWGHEQYF

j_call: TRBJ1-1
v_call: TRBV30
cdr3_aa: CAWSSKGTGQKEAFF

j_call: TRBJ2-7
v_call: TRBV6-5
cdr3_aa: CASSSPGDSSYEQYF

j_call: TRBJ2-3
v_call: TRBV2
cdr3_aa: CASSVGGRNGPDTQYF

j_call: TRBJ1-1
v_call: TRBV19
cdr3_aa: CASSSDSYLNTEAFF

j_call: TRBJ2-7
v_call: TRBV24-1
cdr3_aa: CATSEAGTGSDEQYF

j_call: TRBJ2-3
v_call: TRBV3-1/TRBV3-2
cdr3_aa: CASSQQTGDTQYF

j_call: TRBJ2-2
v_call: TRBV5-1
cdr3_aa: CASSFRPTGTANTGELFF